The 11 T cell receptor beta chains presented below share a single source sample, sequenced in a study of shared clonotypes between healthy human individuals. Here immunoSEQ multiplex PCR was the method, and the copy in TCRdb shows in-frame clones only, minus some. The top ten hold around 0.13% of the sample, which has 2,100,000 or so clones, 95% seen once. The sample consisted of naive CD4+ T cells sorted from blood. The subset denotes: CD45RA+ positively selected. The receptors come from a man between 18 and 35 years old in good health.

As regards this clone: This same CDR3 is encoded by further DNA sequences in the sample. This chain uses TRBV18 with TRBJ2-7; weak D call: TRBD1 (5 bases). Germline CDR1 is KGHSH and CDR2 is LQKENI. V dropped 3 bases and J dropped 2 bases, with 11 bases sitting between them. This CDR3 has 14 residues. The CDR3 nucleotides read TGTGCCAGCTCACCCGACAGAGTCACCTACGAGCAGTACTTC. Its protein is CASSPDRVTYEQYF.

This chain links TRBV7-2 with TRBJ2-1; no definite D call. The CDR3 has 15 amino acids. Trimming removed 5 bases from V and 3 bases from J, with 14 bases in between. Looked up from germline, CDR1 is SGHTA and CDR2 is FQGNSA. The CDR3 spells CASSPVQSIYNEQFF. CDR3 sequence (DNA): TGTGCCAGCAGCCCCGTACAGAGTATCTACAATGAGCAGTTCTTC.

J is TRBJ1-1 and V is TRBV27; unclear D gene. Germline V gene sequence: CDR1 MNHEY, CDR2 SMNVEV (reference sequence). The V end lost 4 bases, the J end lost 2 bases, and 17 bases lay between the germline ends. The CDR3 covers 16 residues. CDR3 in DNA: TGTGCCAGCAGTTCGCCGAGGGAAGGAGCCAACACTGAAGCTTTCTTT. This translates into CASSSPREGANTEAFF.

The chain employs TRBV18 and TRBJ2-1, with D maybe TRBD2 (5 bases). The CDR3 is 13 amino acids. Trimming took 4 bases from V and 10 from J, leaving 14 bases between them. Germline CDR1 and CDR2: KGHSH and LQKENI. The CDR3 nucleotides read TGTGCCAGCTCACAGGGCGAGAGGGTAGAGCAGTTCTTC. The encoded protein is CASSQGERVEQFF. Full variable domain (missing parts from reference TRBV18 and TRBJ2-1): NAGVMQNPRHLVRRRGQEARLRCSPMKGHSHVYWYRQLPEEGLKFMVYLQKENIIDESGMPKERFSAEFPKEGPSILRIQQVVRGDSAAYFCASSQGERVEQFFGPGTRLTVL.

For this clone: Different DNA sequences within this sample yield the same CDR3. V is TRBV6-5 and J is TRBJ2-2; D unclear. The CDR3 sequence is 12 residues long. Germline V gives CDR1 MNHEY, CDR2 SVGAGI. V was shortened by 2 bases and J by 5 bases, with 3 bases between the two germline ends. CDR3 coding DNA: TGTGCCAGCAGTTACGGAACCGGGGAGCTGTTTTTT. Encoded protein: CASSYGTGELFF.

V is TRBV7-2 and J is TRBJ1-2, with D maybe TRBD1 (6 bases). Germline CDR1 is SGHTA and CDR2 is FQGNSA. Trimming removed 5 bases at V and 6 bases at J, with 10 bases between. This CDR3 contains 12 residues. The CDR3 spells CASSEYRDGYTF. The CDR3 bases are TGTGCCAGCAGCGAATACAGGGATGGCTACACCTTC.

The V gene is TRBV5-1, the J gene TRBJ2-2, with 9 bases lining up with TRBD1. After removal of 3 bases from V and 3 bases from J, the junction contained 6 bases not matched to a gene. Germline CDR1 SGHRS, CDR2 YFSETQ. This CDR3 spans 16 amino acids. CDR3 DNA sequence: TGCGCCAGCAGCTCGAGGGGACAGGGATACACCGGGGAGCTGTTTTTT. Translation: CASSSRGQGYTGELFF.

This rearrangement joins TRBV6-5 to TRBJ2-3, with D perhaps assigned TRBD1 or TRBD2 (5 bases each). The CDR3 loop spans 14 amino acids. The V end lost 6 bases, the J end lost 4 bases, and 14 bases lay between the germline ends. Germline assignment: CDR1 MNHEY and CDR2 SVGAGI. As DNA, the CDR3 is TGTGCCAGCAGCCGCCTCGGGGCGGCAGATACGCAGTATTTT. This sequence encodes CASSRLGAADTQYF.

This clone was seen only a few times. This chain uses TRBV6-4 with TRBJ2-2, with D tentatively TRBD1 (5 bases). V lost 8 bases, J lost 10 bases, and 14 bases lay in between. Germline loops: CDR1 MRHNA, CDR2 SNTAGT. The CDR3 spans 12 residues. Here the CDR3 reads CASPQGGPELFF. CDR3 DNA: TGTGCCAGCCCCCAGGGCGGTCCGGAGCTGTTTTTT.

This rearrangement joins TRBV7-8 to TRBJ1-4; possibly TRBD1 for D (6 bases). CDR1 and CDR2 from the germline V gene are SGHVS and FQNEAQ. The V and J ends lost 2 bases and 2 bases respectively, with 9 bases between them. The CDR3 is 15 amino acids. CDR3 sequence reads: CASSLTGITNEKLFF. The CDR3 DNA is TGTGCCAGCAGCTTAACAGGGATTACTAATGAAAAACTGTTTTTT.

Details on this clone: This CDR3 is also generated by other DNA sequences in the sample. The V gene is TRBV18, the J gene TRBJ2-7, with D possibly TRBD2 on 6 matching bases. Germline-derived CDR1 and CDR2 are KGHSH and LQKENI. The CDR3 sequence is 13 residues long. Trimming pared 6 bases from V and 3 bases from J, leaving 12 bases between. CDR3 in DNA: TGTGCCAGCTCGCCCCCGGGGGACTACGAGCAGTACTTC. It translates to CASSPPGDYEQYF.